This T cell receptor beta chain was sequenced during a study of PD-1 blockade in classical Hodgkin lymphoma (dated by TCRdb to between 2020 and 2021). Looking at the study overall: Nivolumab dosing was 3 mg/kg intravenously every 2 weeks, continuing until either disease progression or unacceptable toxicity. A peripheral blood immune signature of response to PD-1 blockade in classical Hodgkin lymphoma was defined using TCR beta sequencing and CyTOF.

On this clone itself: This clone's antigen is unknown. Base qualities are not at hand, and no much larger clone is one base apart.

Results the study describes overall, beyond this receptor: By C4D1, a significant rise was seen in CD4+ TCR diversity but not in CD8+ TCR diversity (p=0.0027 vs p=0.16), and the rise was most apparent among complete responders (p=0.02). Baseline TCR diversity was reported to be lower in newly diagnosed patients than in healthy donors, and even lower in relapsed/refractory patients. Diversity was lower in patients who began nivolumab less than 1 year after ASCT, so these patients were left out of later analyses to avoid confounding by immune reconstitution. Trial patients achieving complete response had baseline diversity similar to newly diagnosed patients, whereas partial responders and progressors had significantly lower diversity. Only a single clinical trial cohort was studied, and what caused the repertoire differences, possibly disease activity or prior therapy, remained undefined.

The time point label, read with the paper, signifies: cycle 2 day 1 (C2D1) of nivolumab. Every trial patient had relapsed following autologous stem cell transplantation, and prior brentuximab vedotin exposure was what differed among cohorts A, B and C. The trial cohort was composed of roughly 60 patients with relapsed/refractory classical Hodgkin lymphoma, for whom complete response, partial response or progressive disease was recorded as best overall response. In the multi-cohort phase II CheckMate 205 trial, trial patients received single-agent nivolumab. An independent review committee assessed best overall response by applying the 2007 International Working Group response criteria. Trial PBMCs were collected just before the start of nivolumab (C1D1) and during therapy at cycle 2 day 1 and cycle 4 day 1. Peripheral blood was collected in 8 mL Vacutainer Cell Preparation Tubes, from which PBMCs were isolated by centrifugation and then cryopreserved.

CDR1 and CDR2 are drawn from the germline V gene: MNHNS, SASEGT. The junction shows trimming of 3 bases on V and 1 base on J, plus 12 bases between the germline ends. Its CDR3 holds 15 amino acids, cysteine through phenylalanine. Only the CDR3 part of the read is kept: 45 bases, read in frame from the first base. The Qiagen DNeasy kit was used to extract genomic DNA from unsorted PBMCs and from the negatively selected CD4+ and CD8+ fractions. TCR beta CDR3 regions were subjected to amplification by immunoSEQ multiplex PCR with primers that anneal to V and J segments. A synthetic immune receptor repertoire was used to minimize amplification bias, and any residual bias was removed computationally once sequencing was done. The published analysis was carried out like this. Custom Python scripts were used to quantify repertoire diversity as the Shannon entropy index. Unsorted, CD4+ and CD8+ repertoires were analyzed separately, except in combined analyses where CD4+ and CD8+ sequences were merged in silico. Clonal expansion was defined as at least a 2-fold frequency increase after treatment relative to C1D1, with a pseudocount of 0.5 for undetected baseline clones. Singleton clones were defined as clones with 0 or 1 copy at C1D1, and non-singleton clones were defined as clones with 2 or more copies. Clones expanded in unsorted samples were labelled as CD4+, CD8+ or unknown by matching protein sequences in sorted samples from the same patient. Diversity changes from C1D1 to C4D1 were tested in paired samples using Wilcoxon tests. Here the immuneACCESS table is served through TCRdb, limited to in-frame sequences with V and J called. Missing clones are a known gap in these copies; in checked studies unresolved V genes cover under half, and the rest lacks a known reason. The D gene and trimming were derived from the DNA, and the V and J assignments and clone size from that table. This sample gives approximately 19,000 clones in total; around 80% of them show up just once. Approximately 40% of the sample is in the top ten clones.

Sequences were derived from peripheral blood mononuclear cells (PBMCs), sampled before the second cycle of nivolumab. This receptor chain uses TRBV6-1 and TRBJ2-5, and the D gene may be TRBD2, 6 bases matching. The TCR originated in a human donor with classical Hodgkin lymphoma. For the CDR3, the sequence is CASSDGLGGQETQYF. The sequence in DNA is TGTGCCAGCAGTGATGGACTGGGGGGCCAAGAGACCCAGTACTTC.